What follows are 32 T cell receptor beta chains derived from one specimen sequenced in a study of shared clonotypes between healthy human individuals. Data came from immunoSEQ multiplex PCR; TCRdb stores just in-frame clones and leaves some out. Of 700,000 or so clones listed, 72% are singletons. Sequencing was done on a sample of memory CD4+ T cells sorted from blood. Subset denoted: CD45RA-negative fraction. These receptors were obtained from a woman in her twenties or thirties in good health.

This clone was recorded only once. This chain joins TRBV28 and TRBJ2-4; 9 nucleotides align to TRBD1. The V and J ends lost 1 base and 0 bases, in that order; junction bases with no gene match: 13. This CDR3 has 20 residues. The germline V gene has CDR1 MDHEN and CDR2 SYDVKM. The CDR3: CASSLSNRDRAELAKNIQYF. CDR3 DNA sequence: TGTGCCAGCAGTTTATCTAACCGGGACAGGGCTGAACTAGCCAAAAACATTCAGTACTTC.

This clone was picked up one time. Other DNA sequences in this sample translate to the same CDR3. This chain uses TRBV14 with TRBJ2-5; the D is unclear. Germline V gives CDR1 SGHDN, CDR2 FVKESK. The CDR3 is 11 residues long. V was cut by 1 base and J by 5 bases, with 2 bases left in between. In DNA form, the CDR3 reads TGTGCCAGCAGCCAAGCTGAGACCCAGTACTTC. Encoded protein: CASSQAETQYF.

This clone showed up just a few times. The chain links TRBV5-4 to TRBJ2-3; D is perhaps TRBD2 (6 bases). CDR1 is SGHNT and CDR2 is YYREEE in the germline V gene (reference sequence). The CDR3 contains 16 residues. V lost 6 bases and J lost 2, with 19 bases in between. CDR3 sequence (DNA): TGTGCCAGCACTGCCTCGGCGGGGAGGACCACAGATACGCAGTATTTT. Residues: CASTASAGRTTDTQYF.

This clone has more than one count but fewer than ten. This chain links TRBV7-9 with TRBJ1-2; D remains unclear. Per germline, CDR1 SEHNR and CDR2 FQNEAQ (reference sequence). The CDR3 consists of 12 residues. V lost 5 bases and J 3 bases, leaving 7 bases between the germline ends. In DNA form, the CDR3 reads TGTGCCAGCAGCAAGGAGCACTATGGCTACACCTTC. Translating it yields CASSKEHYGYTF. Drawing the rest from reference TRBV7-9 and TRBJ1-2, the complete variable domain is DTGVSQNPRHKITKRGQNVTFRCDPISEHNRLYWYRQTLGQGPEFLTYFQNEAQLEKSRLLSDRFSAERPKGSFSTLEIQRTEQGDSAMYLCASSKEHYGYTFGSGTRLTVV.

V gene TRBV11-2 combines with J gene TRBJ2-7; D possibly corresponds to TRBD1 (5 bases). Germline-derived CDR1 and CDR2 are SGHAT and FQNNGV. V dropped 0 bases and J dropped 3 bases, with 9 bases sitting between them. The CDR3 is 14 amino acids. CDR3 residues: CASSLDLTDYEQYF. DNA of the CDR3: TGTGCCAGCAGCTTAGATCTGACAGACTACGAGCAGTACTTC.

This clone was detected a few times. The chain links TRBV21-1 to TRBJ2-7; TRBD2, the table's D call, was not compared with the DNA. TRBV21-1 is recorded as a pseudogene. This CDR3 region has 15 residues. CDR3 in DNA: TGTGCCAGCAGCCGTATAGCGGGACGCTTCGGAGAGCAGTACTTC. This gives the protein CASSRIAGRFGEQYF.

The CDR3 DNA is TGCGCCAGCAGCCCCCGACAGGGGGCAAAGAGCTCTGGGGCCAACGTCCTGACTTTC. Its translation: CASSPRQGAKSSGANVLTF. The chain combines TRBV5-1 with TRBJ2-6; 10 nucleotides align to TRBD1. The CDR3 totals 19 residues. The V and J ends lost 4 bases and 0 bases, in that order; junction bases with no gene match: 10. Germline loops: CDR1 SGHRS, CDR2 YFSETQ.

This chain joins TRBV5-1 and TRBJ1-2; 7 bases align to TRBD1. There are 13 residues in the CDR3. After removal of 4 bases from V and 4 bases from J, the junction contained 4 bases not matched to a gene. Germline assignment: CDR1 SGHRS and CDR2 YFSETQ. Here the CDR3 reads CASSGTAFYGYTF. Written as DNA, the CDR3 is TGCGCCAGCAGCGGGACAGCCTTCTATGGCTACACCTTC.

This sequence joins TRBV11-2 and TRBJ2-7; 7 bases align to TRBD1. This CDR3 has 15 residues. Unmatched junction bases numbered 4, after V lost 0 bases and J lost 2 bases. The V gene's germline CDR1 is SGHAT and CDR2 FQNNGV. CDR3 sequence reads: CASSLDVDRAYEQYF. CDR3 sequence (DNA): TGTGCCAGCAGCTTAGATGTCGACAGGGCCTACGAGCAGTACTTC.

This sequence joins TRBV5-1 and TRBJ2-3; perhaps TRBD2 as D (6 bases). Germline V lookup: CDR1 SGHRS, CDR2 YFSETQ. The CDR3 consists of 14 residues. Deletions cut 4 bases from V and 2 bases from J, with 11 bases between. This chain's CDR3 is CASSPGEYTDTQYF. CDR3 nucleotide sequence: TGCGCCAGCAGCCCGGGAGAGTACACAGATACGCAGTATTTT.

This clone showed up just once. The chain uses TRBV27 and TRBJ1-3; 9 bases map to TRBD1. From germline, CDR1 is MNHEY and CDR2 SMNVEV (reference sequence). The CDR3 consists of 17 residues. J lost 4 bases, V lost 0 bases, and 7 bases had no gene match. The CDR3 loop is CASSLSRDRASGNTIYF. CDR3 sequence (DNA): TGTGCCAGCAGTTTATCCCGGGACAGGGCATCCGGAAACACCATATATTTT.

Concerning this clone: The identical CDR3 is also encoded by other nucleotide sequences in the sample. This chain connects TRBV19 to TRBJ2-7; D unresolved. V was trimmed by 3 bases and J by 5 bases, leaving 11 bases between them. CDR1 LNHDA and CDR2 SQIVND come from the germline V gene (reference sequence). The CDR3 is 13 amino acids. CDR3 protein: CASSIQDGNEQYF. CDR3 nucleotides: TGTGCCAGTAGTATTCAAGATGGTAACGAGCAGTACTTC.

The CDR3 loop reads CASSSRLVLYEQYF. The CDR3 coding sequence is TGTGCCAGCAGCTCAAGACTAGTTCTGTACGAGCAGTACTTC. V usage is TRBV11-2 and J usage is TRBJ2-7, with D possibly TRBD2 on 6 matching bases. The CDR3 spans 14 residues. Per germline, CDR1 SGHAT and CDR2 FQNNGV. V was cut by 4 bases and J by 4 bases, with 14 bases left in between. Filled out from reference TRBV11-2 and TRBJ2-7, the complete variable domain reads EAGVAQSPRYKIIEKRQSVAFWCNPISGHATLYWYQQILGQGPKLLIQFQNNGVVDDSQLPKDRFSAERLKGVDSTLKIQPAKLEDSAVYLCASSSRLVLYEQYFGPGTRLTVT.

This chain joins TRBV20-1 and TRBJ2-5; D is undetermined. Trimming removed 2 bases at V and 9 bases at J, with 10 bases between. This CDR3 contains 11 residues. Germline CDR1 is DFQATT and CDR2 is SNEGSKA (reference sequence). The CDR3 spells CSARNGVPQYF. As DNA, the CDR3 is TGCAGTGCTAGAAACGGTGTACCCCAGTACTTC.

The table lists this clone with a count of one. The rearrangement uses TRBV19 and TRBJ2-3; unclear D gene. The CDR3 consists of 12 residues. Germline CDR1 LNHDA, CDR2 SQIVND (reference sequence). Trimming took 3 bases from V and 5 from J, leaving 6 bases between them. CDR3 residues: CASSMVGDTQYF. The CDR3 nucleotides read TGTGCCAGTAGTATGGTCGGAGATACGCAGTATTTT.

This chain uses TRBV6-6 with TRBJ2-5, with TRBD1 matching over 9 bases. The CDR3 sequence is 14 residues long. V trimming: 7 bases; J trimming: 5 bases; junction bases outside the gene matches: 8. Germline lookup yields CDR1 MNHNY and CDR2 SVGAGI (reference sequence). CDR3 sequence reads: CASTLDRGFETQYF. The CDR3, as DNA: TGTGCCAGCACCCTGGACAGGGGTTTCGAGACCCAGTACTTC.

This chain links TRBV28 with TRBJ1-1; TRBD1 is a possible D gene (6 bases). V dropped 2 bases and J dropped 3 bases, with 7 bases sitting between them. The germline CDR1 and CDR2 sequences are MDHEN and SYDVKM. The CDR3 consists of 13 residues. The CDR3 protein is CASSLNRDTEAFF. For the CDR3, the DNA is TGTGCCAGCAGTTTAAACAGGGACACTGAAGCTTTCTTT.

The chain carries TRBV7-2 and TRBJ1-3; D possibly corresponds to TRBD1 (6 bases). This CDR3 has 17 amino acids. CDR1 is SGHTA and CDR2 is FQGNSA in the germline V gene. Trimming shortened V by 5 bases and J by 0 bases, and 17 bases separated the two germline ends. The DNA of the CDR3 is TGTGCCAGCAGCCCAACCGGGGGCGCTTACTCTGGAAACACCATATATTTT. Residues: CASSPTGGAYSGNTIYF.

The chain is built from TRBV19 and TRBJ2-7, with 13 bases matching TRBD2. The V gene end was trimmed by 4 bases and the J gene end by 5 bases; junction bases not matched to a gene: 5. The CDR3 sequence is 15 residues long. Germline V gene sequence: CDR1 LNHDA, CDR2 SQIVND (reference sequence). The CDR3, as DNA: TGTGCCAGTAGTACACTAGCGGGAGGGCCCCACGAGCAGTACTTC. Its protein is CASSTLAGGPHEQYF.

This clone was detected only once. The V call is TRBV6-1, the J call TRBJ2-4; D ambiguous. Germline V gene data show CDR1 as MNHNS and CDR2 as SASEGT. This CDR3 comprises 15 residues. V lost 3 bases and J 0 bases, leaving 9 bases between the germline ends. In DNA form, the CDR3 reads TGTGCCAGCAGTGAGGCGAGACTAGCCAAAAACATTCAGTACTTC. Its translation: CASSEARLAKNIQYF.

The CDR3, as DNA: TGTGCCAGCTCCTTGGGCGGGATCGATGAGCAGTTCTTC. Translating it yields CASSLGGIDEQFF. V and J are TRBV18 and TRBJ2-1; maybe TRBD2 (6 bases). The V and J ends lost 6 bases and 8 bases respectively, with 14 bases between them. This CDR3 is built from 13 residues. From germline, CDR1 is KGHSH and CDR2 LQKENI.

The J gene is TRBJ2-7, the V gene TRBV28; possible D gene TRBD1, 6 bases. The CDR3 runs to 14 residues. V gave up 5 bases and J gave up 6 bases, with 17 bases separating them. Looked up from germline, CDR1 is MDHEN and CDR2 is SYDVKM. CDR3 amino acids: CASSTLNRVREQYF. The CDR3 DNA sequence: TGTGCCAGCAGTACCTTAAACAGGGTTCGCGAGCAGTACTTC. Complete variable domain (other parts from reference TRBV28 and TRBJ2-7): DVKVTQSSRYLVKRTGEKVFLECVQDMDHENMFWYRQDPGLGLRLIYFSYDVKMKEKGDIPEGYSVSREKKERFSLILESASTNQTSMYLCASSTLNRVREQYFGPGTRLTVT.

The rearrangement joins TRBV4-2 to TRBJ1-2, with D perhaps TRBD1 (5 bases). Germline V gene sequence: CDR1 LGHNA, CDR2 YNFKEQ. This CDR3 has 15 amino acids. V was clipped by 1 base and J by 1 base, with 10 bases between them. As DNA, the CDR3 is TGTGCCAGCAGCCAAGGGGGCGCCAGTAACTATGGCTACACCTTC. Translating it yields CASSQGGASNYGYTF.

The chain combines TRBV28 with TRBJ2-1, with D possibly matching TRBD1 (6 bases). Germline lookup yields CDR1 MDHEN and CDR2 SYDVKM. CDR3 size: 12 residues. V was clipped by 6 bases and J by 7 bases, with 10 bases between them. The CDR3: CASRQGGNEQFF. Here the CDR3 DNA reads TGTGCCAGCAGACAAGGGGGTAATGAGCAGTTCTTC.

The gene calls are TRBV28 and TRBJ1-1; maybe TRBD1 (5 bases). V was shortened by 5 bases and J by 2 bases, with 15 bases between the two germline ends. Per the germline V gene, CDR1 is MDHEN and CDR2 is SYDVKM. The CDR3 loop spans 15 amino acids. CDR3 loop: CASSGGDFSNTEAFF. The CDR3 region has the DNA TGTGCCAGCAGTGGGGGAGACTTTAGCAACACTGAAGCTTTCTTT.

The chain recombines TRBV27 with TRBJ1-5; perhaps TRBD1 as D (6 bases). Germline V gene data show CDR1 as MNHEY and CDR2 as SMNVEV (reference sequence). The CDR3 consists of 16 residues. The V and J ends lost 7 bases and 2 bases respectively, with 18 bases between them. The CDR3 loop is CASTPSGRGRNQPQHF. The DNA of the CDR3 is TGTGCCAGCACCCCCTCCGGCAGGGGTCGCAATCAGCCCCAGCATTTT.

This clone has a handful of counts. In the same sample, other DNA sequences code for this CDR3. This chain connects TRBV7-2 to TRBJ2-7; no firm D call. CDR3 length: 14 amino acids. The V gene's germline CDR1 is SGHTA and CDR2 FQGNSA. Trimming took off 4 bases at V and 0 bases at J, with 10 bases between the two ends. For the CDR3, the DNA is TGTGCCAGCAGCTACCAAAGAGACTCCTACGAGCAGTACTTC. This gives the protein CASSYQRDSYEQYF.

The CDR3 nucleotides read TGCAGCCCCCGGGGACTAGCGGGAGATGGAGGGACGCAGTATTTT. This sequence encodes CSPRGLAGDGGTQYF. This chain links TRBV29-1 with TRBJ2-3, with 14 bases lining up with TRBD2. Germline V gives CDR1 SQVTM, CDR2 ANQGSEA. With 8 bases clipped from V and 9 bases from J, the junction kept 13 bases outside the gene matches. The CDR3 runs to 15 residues.

The chain combines TRBV4-1 with TRBJ2-7, with D hard to call. V shed 4 bases and J shed 1 base, with 14 bases lying between them. CDR3 size: 15 residues. Germline V CDR1 and CDR2: MGHRA, YSYEKL. The CDR3 region has the DNA TGCGCCAGCAGCCGCGCCGGTGGCAGTTCCTACGAGCAGTACTTC. Its protein is CASSRAGGSSYEQYF.

The chain uses TRBV18 and TRBJ2-7; D remains unclear. V was trimmed by 2 bases and J by 2 bases, leaving 10 bases between them. The CDR3 loop spans 14 amino acids. Germline values: CDR1 KGHSH, CDR2 LQKENI. The CDR3, as DNA: TGTGCCAGCTCACCAGGGTCATCAACCTACGAGCAGTACTTC. Its translation: CASSPGSSTYEQYF.

The V and J genes are TRBV5-1 and TRBJ2-2, with a possible D match to TRBD1 (6 bases). Between the trimmed V and J ends, which lost 3 bases and 5 bases, there was a span of 17 bases. The CDR3 extends over 16 amino acids. The germline V gene encodes CDR1 SGHRS and CDR2 YFSETQ. CDR3 in DNA: TGCGCCAGCAGCTCCACAGGGATGGGAGCGACCGGGGAGCTGTTTTTT. As protein: CASSSTGMGATGELFF.

In this sample, this clone turned up many times. This chain joins TRBV28 and TRBJ1-2; 9 bases fit TRBD1. In germline, CDR1 is MDHEN, CDR2 SYDVKM. The CDR3 length is 14 residues. V dropped 6 bases and J dropped 7; count of bases not matched to a gene: 9. The DNA for the CDR3 is TGTGCCAGCAGCCGACCCGGGACAGGGTTTGGCTACACCTTC. Translating gives CASSRPGTGFGYTF.